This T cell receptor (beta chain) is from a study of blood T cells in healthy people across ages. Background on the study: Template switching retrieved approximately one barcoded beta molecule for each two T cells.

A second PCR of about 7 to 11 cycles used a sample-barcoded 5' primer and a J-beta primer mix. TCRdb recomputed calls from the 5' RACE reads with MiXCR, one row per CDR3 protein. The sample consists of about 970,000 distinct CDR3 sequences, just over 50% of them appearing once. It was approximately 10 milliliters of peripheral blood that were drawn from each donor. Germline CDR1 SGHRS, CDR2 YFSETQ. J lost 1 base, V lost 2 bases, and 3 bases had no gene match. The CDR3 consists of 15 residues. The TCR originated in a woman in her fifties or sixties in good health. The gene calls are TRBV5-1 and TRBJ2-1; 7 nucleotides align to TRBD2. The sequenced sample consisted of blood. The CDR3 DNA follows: TGCGCCAGCAGCTTAAAGCGGGATTCCTACAATGAGCAGTTCTTC. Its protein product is CASSLKRDSYNEQFF.